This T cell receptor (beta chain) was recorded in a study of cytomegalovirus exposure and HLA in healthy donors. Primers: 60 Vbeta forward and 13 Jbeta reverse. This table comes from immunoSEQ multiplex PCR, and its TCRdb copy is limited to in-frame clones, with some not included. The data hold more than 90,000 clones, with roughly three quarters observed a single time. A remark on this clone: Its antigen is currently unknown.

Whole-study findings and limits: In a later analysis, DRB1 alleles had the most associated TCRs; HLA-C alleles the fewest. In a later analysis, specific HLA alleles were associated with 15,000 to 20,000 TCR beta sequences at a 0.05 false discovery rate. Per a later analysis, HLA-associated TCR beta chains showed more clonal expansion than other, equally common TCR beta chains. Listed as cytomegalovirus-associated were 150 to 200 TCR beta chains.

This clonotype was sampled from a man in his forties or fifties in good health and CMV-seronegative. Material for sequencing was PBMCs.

The CDR3 spells CASSPSVGELFF. Written as DNA, the CDR3 is TGTGCCAGCTCACCGTCAGTAGGGGAGCTGTTTTTT. The J gene is TRBJ2-2, the V gene TRBV18; D is ambiguous. The CDR3 is made up of 12 amino acids. The V end was cut by 3 bases, the J end by 8 bases, with 7 bases between. Germline CDR1 is KGHSH and CDR2 is LQKENI.